Reported below is one TCR beta chain. The antigen this receptor binds is unknown. Per-nucleotide qualities are absent, and no much larger clonotype sits a single base away. The germline V and J ends show losses of 5 bases and 3 bases respectively, and no gene match explains 9 bases of the junction. Inclusive of the bounding cysteine and phenylalanine, the CDR3 is 15 residues long. This entry keeps only the CDR3 DNA: 45 bases, framed from base 1. Taken from the germline V gene, the CDR1 and CDR2 loops are SGHAT and FQNNGV. Each donor gave one peripheral blood draw, roughly 120 mL on average, collected into heparinised tubes. A BD FACSAria II and a panel including CD45RO, CCR7, CD25, CD127, CD95 and CD27 were used to sort naive, central memory, regulatory and stem cell-like memory CD4+ T cells. Every sorted population had a purity above 98%. PBMCs were separated immediately by Lymphoprep density gradient centrifugation and were stained directly, without being cultured. Samples were stained and sorted in pairs, with one healthy donor and one patient per experiment, so that batch effects were minimized.

The data were obtained in a study of beta chain features in type 1 diabetes listed by TCRdb under 2018. Describing the broader study: No differences in mean age, gender distribution, total cell number or subset yield were found between patients and healthy donors. A total of around 100 million sorted cells were examined across all samples, and RNA yield correlated strongly with the number of cells per subset. The study compared TCRB repertoires of sorted circulating CD4+ T cell subsets between recently diagnosed type 1 diabetes patients and matched healthy donors. Whereas all 30 or so donors provided naive and central memory subsets, regulatory and stem cell-like memory subsets were isolated from just 8 patients and roughly eight healthy donors.

The entire isolated RNA was reverse transcribed using the High Capacity cDNA Reverse Transcription Kit, and thus expressed TCRB transcripts were sequenced. Deep immunoSEQ sequencing was applied to naive, central memory and regulatory T cell samples, giving an average of roughly 3.5 million total reads per sample. After sorted cells were lysed in RLT buffer, RNA was extracted with DNase-treated RNeasy Micro or Mini kits, with the choice depending on cell number. To prevent cross-contamination, each cell subset was processed individually, whereas patient and healthy donor samples were processed jointly. The immunoSEQ multiplex PCR was used to amplify TCRB sequences from cDNA, generating 87-bp fragments that spanned the CDR3 region. Amplicons were sequenced on the Illumina HiSeq platform. Under the source paper's analysis protocol: Synthetic template baselines were used to correct PCR bias computationally, reads within Hamming distance 2 were collapsed, and singletons that could not be merged were discarded. Reads were aligned against IMGT to assign V, D and J genes, CDR3 length and insertions or deletions at six rearrangement sites. Within each subset, clonotype counts were normalized to sorted cell number, after which true diversity and Gini coefficients were computed with the tcR R package. Repertoire sharing was quantified using the overlap coefficient calculated on TCRB nucleotide sequences. TCRdb re-hosts the immuneACCESS table, in-frame sequences only. Its copies lack some clones; in the studies checked, an unresolved V gene accounts for under half of them, and the cause for the rest is not known. V, J and clone size are taken as reported in that table, and D and trimming were inferred from the DNA itself. Present in this sample are around 280,000 clones, 8% of which were seen just once. The ten largest account for about 0.93% of the sample.

What the work shows at the level of the full study, not this receptor alone: Because cDNA was sequenced instead of genomic DNA, highly expressing activated cells could be over-represented, though the groups showed no difference in activation or CD3 levels. The naive, central memory and regulatory TCRB repertoires appeared to resemble one another more closely among patients than among healthy donors. In all four CD4+ subsets, TCRB CDR3 length was moderately but significantly shorter in type 1 diabetes patients. Patients with type 1 diabetes made fewer insertions and deleted more nucleotides at VDJ recombination sites, implying thymic rearrangement abnormalities. Shorter templates might be favored by PCR, yet because patient and control samples were amplified and corrected together, any such skew would affect both groups equally. Only small numbers of individuals were included in the HLA sub-analyses, which left unresolved whether HLA type had any influence on TCRB rearrangement.

This clonotype was sampled from a woman under 30 in good health. Sequencing was done on a sample of central memory CD4+ T cells from blood. The chain uses TRBV11-2 and TRBJ2-7; TRBD1 agrees with 8 junctional bases. The nucleotide sequence reads as follows: TGTGCCAGCAGCCCCTTAGGACAGGGAGTCTACGAGCAGTACTTC. This codes for CASSPLGQGVYEQYF. The variable domain in full, with residues beyond the CDR3 obtained from the reference TRBV11-2 and TRBJ2-7 genes, is EAGVAQSPRYKIIEKRQSVAFWCNPISGHATLYWYQQILGQGPKLLIQFQNNGVVDDSQLPKDRFSAERLKGVDSTLKIQPAKLEDSAVYLCASSPLGQGVYEQYFGPGTRLTVT.